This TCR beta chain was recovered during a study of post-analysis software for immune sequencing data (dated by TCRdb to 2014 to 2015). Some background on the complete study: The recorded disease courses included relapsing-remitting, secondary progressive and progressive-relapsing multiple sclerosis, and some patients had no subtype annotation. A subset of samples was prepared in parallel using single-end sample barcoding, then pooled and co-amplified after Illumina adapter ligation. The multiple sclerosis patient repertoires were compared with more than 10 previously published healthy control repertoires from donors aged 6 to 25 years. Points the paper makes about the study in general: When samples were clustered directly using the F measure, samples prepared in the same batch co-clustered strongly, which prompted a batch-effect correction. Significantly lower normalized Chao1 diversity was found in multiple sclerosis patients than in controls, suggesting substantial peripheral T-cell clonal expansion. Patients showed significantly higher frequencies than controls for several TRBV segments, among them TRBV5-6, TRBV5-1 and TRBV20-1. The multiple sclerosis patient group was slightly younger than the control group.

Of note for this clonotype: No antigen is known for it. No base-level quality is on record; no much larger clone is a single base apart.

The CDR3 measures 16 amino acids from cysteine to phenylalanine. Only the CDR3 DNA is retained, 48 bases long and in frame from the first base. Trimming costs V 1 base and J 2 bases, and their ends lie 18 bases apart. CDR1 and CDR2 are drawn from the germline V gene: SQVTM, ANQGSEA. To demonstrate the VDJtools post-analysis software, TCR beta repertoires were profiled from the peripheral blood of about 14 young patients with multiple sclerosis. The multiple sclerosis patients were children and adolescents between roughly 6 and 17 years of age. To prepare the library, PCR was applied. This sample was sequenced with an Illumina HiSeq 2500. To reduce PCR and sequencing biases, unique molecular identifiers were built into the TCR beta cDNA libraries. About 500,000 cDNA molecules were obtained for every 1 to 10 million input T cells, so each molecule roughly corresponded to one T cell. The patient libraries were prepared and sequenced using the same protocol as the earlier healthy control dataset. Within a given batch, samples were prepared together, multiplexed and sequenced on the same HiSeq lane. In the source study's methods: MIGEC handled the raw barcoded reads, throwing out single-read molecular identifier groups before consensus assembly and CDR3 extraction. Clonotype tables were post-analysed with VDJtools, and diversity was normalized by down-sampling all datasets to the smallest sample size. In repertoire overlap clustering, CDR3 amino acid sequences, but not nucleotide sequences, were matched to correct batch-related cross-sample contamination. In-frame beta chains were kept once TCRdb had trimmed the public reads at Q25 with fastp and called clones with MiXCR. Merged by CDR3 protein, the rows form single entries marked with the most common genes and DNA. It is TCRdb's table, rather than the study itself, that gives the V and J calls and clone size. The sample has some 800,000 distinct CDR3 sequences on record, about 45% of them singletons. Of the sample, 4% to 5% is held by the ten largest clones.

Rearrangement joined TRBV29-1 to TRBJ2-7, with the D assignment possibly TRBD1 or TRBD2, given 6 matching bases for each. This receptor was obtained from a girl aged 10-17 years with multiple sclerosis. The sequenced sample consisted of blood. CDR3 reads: CSVEGRDGGQTYEQYF. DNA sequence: TGCAGCGTTGAAGGCAGGGACGGGGGACAAACCTACGAGCAGTACTTC.